This T cell receptor beta chain was identified during a study of T cell responses to AZD1222 COVID-19 vaccine. Study-level findings and limits: Along spike, vaccine-associated CD4 TCRs were found throughout, with dominance at 160-218 and 743-854.

Trimming removed 0 bases from V and 3 bases from J, with 10 bases in between. This CDR3 has 14 amino acids. From germline, CDR1 is SGDLS and CDR2 YYNGEE. A word on this clone: Its antigen is not known.

Only in-frame clones appear in the TCRdb table, and some are missing; sequencing was by immunoSEQ multiplex PCR. The data show around 110,000 clones, about 90% seen once. This sequence originates from an adult who received the AZD1222 COVID-19 vaccine. The chain uses TRBV9 and TRBJ2-7, with D perhaps matching TRBD2 (6 bases). The material sequenced was peripheral blood, taken 28 days after the second AZD1222 dose. The chain's CDR3 is CASSVAGLSYEQYF. The CDR3, as DNA: TGTGCCAGCAGCGTAGCGGGACTCAGCTACGAGCAGTACTTC.